This is a list of T cell receptor beta chains from one sample in a study of cytomegalovirus exposure and HLA in healthy donors. Assay: immunoSEQ multiplex PCR; the TCRdb copy retains only in-frame clones and omits some. The sample yields about 160,000 clones, around 80% seen once. The sequenced sample was PBMCs. The source of these receptors is a woman aged 40 to 50 in good health and CMV-seronegative. The CDR3 runs from the conserved cysteine through the conserved F or W. Each record gives: clone size, V gene, D gene, J gene, CDR3 protein, CDR3 DNA. The D gene is left open where the match is weak. Some rows have no size entry. The others give once, few or many, or a class for an expanded clone.

.	TRBV30	TRBD1	TRBJ1-5	CAWTYSDREQPQHF	TGTGCCTGGACATATTCCGACAGGGAGCAGCCCCAGCATTTT
.	TRBV27	TRBD1	TRBJ1-1	CASSLGTGTNEAFF	TGTGCCAGCAGTTTGGGGACAGGGACCAATGAAGCTTTCTTT
.	TRBV7-6	TRBD2	TRBJ2-5	CASSLGGTSGVETQYF	TGTGCCAGCAGCTTAGGGGGGACTAGTGGTGTAGAGACCCAGTACTTC
.	TRBV6-4	TRBD1	TRBJ1-1	CASSQTSTGTTEAFF	TGTGCCAGCAGCCAGACATCGACAGGGACCACTGAAGCTTTCTTT
.	TRBV5-1	.	TRBJ1-1	CASSLTVGGTEAFF	TGCGCCAGCAGCTTGACGGTGGGAGGGACTGAAGCTTTCTTT
few	TRBV7-8	TRBD1	TRBJ2-3	CASSSASGTGTDTQYF	TGTGCCAGCAGCTCGGCCTCCGGGACAGGGACAGATACGCAGTATTTT
.	TRBV29-1	TRBD1	TRBJ2-1	CSFQGVNNEQFF	TGCAGCTTCCAGGGGGTTAACAATGAGCAGTTCTTC
.	TRBV6-5	.	TRBJ2-1	CATTLTTAKTDEQFF	TGTGCCACTACCTTGACTACGGCTAAAACTGATGAGCAGTTCTTC
.	TRBV2	TRBD1	TRBJ2-1	CASSDAGGYNEQFF	TGTGCCAGCAGTGATGCAGGGGGCTACAATGAGCAGTTCTTC
.	TRBV28	.	TRBJ1-2	CASTPGDLIYGYTF	TGTGCCAGCACCCCAGGGGACCTGATCTATGGCTACACCTTC
.	TRBV19	.	TRBJ1-2	CASTLRENYGYTF	TGTGCCAGTACTCTTAGGGAGAACTATGGCTACACCTTC
.	TRBV27	.	TRBJ1-2	CASTHTGYGDYGYTF	TGTGCCAGCACCCACACAGGGTACGGGGACTATGGCTACACCTTC
.	TRBV9	.	TRBJ1-5	CASSVSAGGNQPQHF	TGTGCCAGCAGCGTAAGTGCGGGAGGCAATCAGCCCCAGCATTTT
.	TRBV9	TRBD1	TRBJ1-3	CASSPGGSSGQGGNTIYF	TGTGCCAGCAGCCCCGGGGGGAGTTCGGGACAGGGGGGAAACACCATATATTTT
.	TRBV30	TRBD1	TRBJ2-7	CAWSAHPGQGYEQYF	TGTGCCTGGAGCGCCCACCCGGGACAGGGATACGAGCAGTACTTC
.	TRBV5-4	.	TRBJ1-3	CASPRRDKLLSGNTIYF	TGTGCCAGCCCCCGCCGGGACAAGCTATTATCTGGAAACACCATATATTTT
.	TRBV29-1	TRBD1	TRBJ2-2	CSVDRGTGNTGELFF	TGCAGCGTTGACCGCGGGACAGGAAACACCGGGGAGCTGTTTTTT
.	TRBV30	.	TRBJ1-2	CAAWGQNGYTF	TGTGCCGCCTGGGGCCAGAATGGCTACACCTTC